This entry describes one T cell receptor beta chain. The antigen is not known. The junction differs from germline at one of its ends, possibly a read error. All the people who gave samples were healthy bone marrow donors. The primer mix had 60 Vbeta and 13 Jbeta primers. Method: immunoSEQ multiplex PCR; TCRdb's copy keeps in-frame clones and lacks some. This repertoire shows about 110,000 clones, roughly 70% found once; its top ten account for around 7.7%. The sample is drawn from a study of cytomegalovirus exposure and HLA in healthy donors. Study-level information: The Caucasian-associated ancestry cluster held around 76% of 398 genotyped donors. Overall study results and limits: The listing of approximately 160 TCR beta chains classed them as cytomegalovirus-associated.

The sample consisted of PBMCs. This clonotype was obtained from a man aged 40-50 years in good health and CMV-seronegative.

CDR3 sequence reads: CASSYSATGDQPQHF. As DNA, the CDR3 is TGTGCCAGCAGTTACTCAGCTACAGGGGATCAGCCCCAGCATTTT. This rearrangement joins TRBV6-4 to TRBJ1-5, with 7 bases matching TRBD1. This CDR3 has 15 residues. The germline V gene has CDR1 MRHNA and CDR2 SNTAGT.